These 6 T cell receptor beta chains share one sample of origin, sequenced in a study of blood T cell repertoires in COVID-19. Assay: immunoSEQ multiplex PCR; the TCRdb copy retains only in-frame clones and omits some. The data show roughly 16,000 clones, 87% seen once. Sequencing was done on a sample of peripheral blood. Source of these receptors: a human donor in a cohort sampled during active COVID-19.

The CDR3 loop reads CASSSGLAGDLSYNEQFF. CDR3 nucleotide sequence: TGTGCCAGCAGCTCGGGACTAGCGGGGGACCTCTCCTACAATGAGCAGTTCTTC. The chain couples TRBV13 to TRBJ2-1; 14 nucleotides agree with TRBD2. CDR3 size: 18 residues. Germline trimming cut 4 bases from V and 0 bases from J; bases unmatched to any gene: 5. Germline CDR1 and CDR2: PRHDT and FYEKMQ (reference sequence).

This clone turned up a few times. The V and J genes are TRBV6-6 and TRBJ1-2; the match to TRBD1 covers 8 bases. This CDR3 is 15 amino acids long. V lost 7 bases, J lost 7 bases, and 14 bases stayed unmatched. Germline loops: CDR1 MNHNY, CDR2 SVGAGI (reference sequence). The CDR3 coding sequence is TGTGCCAGCAAACGACAGGGGAGTGAGCAATCTGGCTACACCTTC. It encodes CASKRQGSEQSGYTF.

This chain uses TRBV7-8 with TRBJ2-2, with 15 bases that match TRBD2. Germline assignment: CDR1 SGHVS and CDR2 FQNEAQ. J gave up 0 bases and V 6 bases, and 8 bases lay outside the gene matches. The CDR3 covers 19 residues. The CDR3 sequence is CASSSPGLAGGSNTGELFF. CDR3 sequence (DNA): TGTGCCAGCAGTTCGCCGGGACTAGCGGGGGGCTCGAACACCGGGGAGCTGTTTTTT.

V usage is TRBV27 and J usage is TRBJ2-3; TRBD2 agrees at 12 bases. V gave up 6 bases and J gave up 14 bases; unmatched junction bases: 9. The CDR3 loop spans 13 amino acids. Germline CDR1 reads MNHEY; CDR2 reads SMNVEV (reference sequence). CDR3 region: CASRTSGGPSVYF. CDR3 DNA sequence: TGTGCCAGCAGAACTAGCGGGGGGCCTTCCGTGTATTTT.

The rearrangement joins TRBV3-1 (or the pseudogene TRBV3-2) to TRBJ2-2; D might be TRBD1 (6 bases). The V gene lost 0 bases and the J gene lost 4 bases, with 6 bases spanning the gap. This CDR3 is 14 amino acids long. Germline values: CDR1 LGHDT, CDR2 YNNKEL (reference sequence). CDR3 coding DNA: TGTGCCAGCAGCCAAGAACAGGGCACCGGGGAGCTGTTTTTT. Protein product: CASSQEQGTGELFF.

The chain couples TRBV18 to TRBJ1-1; 10 bases align to TRBD1. CDR1 and CDR2 (germline): KGHSH, LQKENI. V was pared by 0 bases and J by 6 bases, with 4 bases of the junction left unmatched. This CDR3 has 15 amino acids. CDR3 sequence (DNA): TGTGCCAGCTCACCACCCCCGGGACAGGGGTCTGAAGCTTTCTTT. Residues: CASSPPPGQGSEAFF. The entire variable domain, with the rest obtained from reference TRBV18 and TRBJ1-1, is as follows: NAGVMQNPRHLVRRRGQEARLRCSPMKGHSHVYWYRQLPEEGLKFMVYLQKENIIDESGMPKERFSAEFPKEGPSILRIQQVVRGDSAAYFCASSPPPGQGSEAFFGQGTRLTVV.